A selection of T cell receptor beta chains follows, all from one sample in a study of technical replicates of blood from several donors. Produced via immunoSEQ multiplex PCR; TCRdb's table is partial and in-frame only. The table has approximately 75,000 clones, approximately 96% seen once. The sample taken for sequencing was T cells isolated from PBMCs. The receptors originated from a human donor in good health. Both conserved end residues are trimmed from each CDR3. Part of the rows lack a size; the others show once, few, many or a class for expanded clones.

v_call: TRBV27
clone_size: -
cdr3_aa: AASDRVSDEQY

v_call: TRBV7-2
clone_size: -
cdr3_aa: ASSLVRAPDIQY

v_call: TRBV14
clone_size: -
cdr3_aa: ASRDNGQLYEQY

v_call: TRBV7-9
clone_size: -
cdr3_aa: ASSLALASSSYEQY

v_call: TRBV27
clone_size: -
cdr3_aa: ASSWTDSNTEAF

v_call: TRBV28
clone_size: -
cdr3_aa: ASSLGETGTYEQY

v_call: TRBV7-8
clone_size: -
cdr3_aa: ASSLYSMTVRGEKLF

v_call: TRBV19
clone_size: -
cdr3_aa: ASSIGASNQPQH

v_call: TRBV7-9
clone_size: -
cdr3_aa: ASTGQGYNEQF

v_call: TRBV5-4
clone_size: once
cdr3_aa: ASSVIAGGSYEQY

v_call: TRBV7-2
clone_size: -
cdr3_aa: ASSWVLAEGGEQY

v_call: TRBV28
clone_size: -
cdr3_aa: ASSSVEEETEAF

v_call: TRBV29-1
clone_size: -
cdr3_aa: SVEDWVQGSGTDTQY

v_call: TRBV6-5
clone_size: -
cdr3_aa: ASSRGQMNTEAF

v_call: TRBV2
clone_size: -
cdr3_aa: ASSTERARNTEAF

v_call: TRBV6-6
clone_size: -
cdr3_aa: ASSRTEASYNEQF

v_call: TRBV6-6
clone_size: -
cdr3_aa: ASSYSRDSTPYEQY

v_call: TRBV9
clone_size: -
cdr3_aa: ASSQTGDSSGYT

v_call: TRBV9
clone_size: -
cdr3_aa: ASSATTGNGNTIY

v_call: TRBV5-1
clone_size: -
cdr3_aa: ASSLGTGYEQY

v_call: TRBV15
clone_size: few
cdr3_aa: ATSRRGGSLGEQF

v_call: TRBV18
clone_size: -
cdr3_aa: ASSLTGGRQPQH

v_call: TRBV2
clone_size: -
cdr3_aa: ASSEIEQVGGYT

v_call: TRBV15
clone_size: -
cdr3_aa: ATSTDRPNQPQH